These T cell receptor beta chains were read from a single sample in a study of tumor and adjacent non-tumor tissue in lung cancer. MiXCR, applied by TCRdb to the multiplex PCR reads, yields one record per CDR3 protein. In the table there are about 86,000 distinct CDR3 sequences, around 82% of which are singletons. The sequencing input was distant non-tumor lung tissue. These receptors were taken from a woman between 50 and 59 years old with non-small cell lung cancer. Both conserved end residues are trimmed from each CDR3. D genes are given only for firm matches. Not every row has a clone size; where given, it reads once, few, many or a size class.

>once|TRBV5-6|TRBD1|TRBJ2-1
ASNSTGHNEQF
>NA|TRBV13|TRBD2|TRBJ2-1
ASSFAGLATKNEQF
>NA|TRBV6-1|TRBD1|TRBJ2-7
ASRTGSYEQY
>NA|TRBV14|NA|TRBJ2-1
TSSLMTGHSEQF
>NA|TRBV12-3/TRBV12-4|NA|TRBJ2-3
ASSDSVEATYTQY
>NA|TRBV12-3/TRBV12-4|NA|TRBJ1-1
ASSFVRNTKAF
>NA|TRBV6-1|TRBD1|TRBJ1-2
ASSGDRAHCGYT
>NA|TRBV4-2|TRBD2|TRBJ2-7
ASSRDGTSGSYEQY
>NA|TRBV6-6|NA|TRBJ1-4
ASRYMGSTLATNEKLF
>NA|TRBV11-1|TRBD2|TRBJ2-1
ASNLAASGNYEQF
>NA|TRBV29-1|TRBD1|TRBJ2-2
NVAGTGGANTAELF
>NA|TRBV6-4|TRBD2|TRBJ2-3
AISDSSGNTDTPY
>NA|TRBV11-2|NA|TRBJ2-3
AIILGPPGDHTQY
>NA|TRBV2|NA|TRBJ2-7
ASTERDILPYEQY
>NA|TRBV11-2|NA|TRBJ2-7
ASSTETRRTYEQY
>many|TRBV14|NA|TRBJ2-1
ASSQDWRLEQF
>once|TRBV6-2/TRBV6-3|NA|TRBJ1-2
ASRLTDSTNYGYT
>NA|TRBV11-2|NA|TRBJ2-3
ASGLGVLTNTDTHY
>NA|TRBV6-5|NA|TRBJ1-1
ASILQTNRGTEAF
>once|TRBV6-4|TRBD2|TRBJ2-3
ASNGGSRDTQY
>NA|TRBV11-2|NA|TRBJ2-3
ASSLGVLTSTDMQY
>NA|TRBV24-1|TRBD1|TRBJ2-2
ATSVGQDYTGELF
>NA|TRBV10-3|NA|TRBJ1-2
AISESSSSYGYT
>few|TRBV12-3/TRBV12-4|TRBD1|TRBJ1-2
ASSLGRTGEGYN
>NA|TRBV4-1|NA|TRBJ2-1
ASNQPISGGAEQF
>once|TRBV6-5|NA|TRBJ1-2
ARSHGADRWFFGYT
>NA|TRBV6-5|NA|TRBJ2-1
ASTTRTAHNEQF
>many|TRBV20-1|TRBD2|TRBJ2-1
SWDGWGLAGGNEQF
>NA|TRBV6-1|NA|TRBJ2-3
VSIEAFRGGFGAQY
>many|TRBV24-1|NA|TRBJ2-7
ATSDIDYEQY
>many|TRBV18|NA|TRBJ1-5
ASSQENQPQH
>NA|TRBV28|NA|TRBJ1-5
ASSRTTGRGNQPQH
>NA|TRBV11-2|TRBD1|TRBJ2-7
ASNTGTGRTYEQY
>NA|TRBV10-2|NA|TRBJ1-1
ASSEVNTEAF
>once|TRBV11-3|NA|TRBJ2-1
AKSLAQF
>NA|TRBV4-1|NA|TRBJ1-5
ASSQVIASNQPHH
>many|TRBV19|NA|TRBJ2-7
ASSSVIGSSSYEQY
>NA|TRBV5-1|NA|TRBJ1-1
ASSLVAREDTEAV
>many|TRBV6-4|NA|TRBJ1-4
ASSDNQGQLF
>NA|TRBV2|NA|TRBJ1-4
ASSENRVLNEKLF
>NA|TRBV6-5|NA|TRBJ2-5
ASSSGAVQETQY
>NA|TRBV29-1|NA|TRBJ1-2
SVESPAGKGEKGWDYT
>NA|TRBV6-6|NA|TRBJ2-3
ASTQGGPIDTQC
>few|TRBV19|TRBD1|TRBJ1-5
ASSGRGLRNQPQH
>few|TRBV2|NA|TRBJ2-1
ASSEDRYNEQF
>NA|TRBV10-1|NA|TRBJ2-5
ASSPLGAGGHETQY
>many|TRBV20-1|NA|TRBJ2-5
SASEQTYQETQY
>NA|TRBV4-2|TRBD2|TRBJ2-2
ASSLSGTRNNGELF
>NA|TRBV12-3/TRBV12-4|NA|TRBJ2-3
ASSGEVNSTDTQY
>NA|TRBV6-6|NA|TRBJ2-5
VSSGLGGHQETQY
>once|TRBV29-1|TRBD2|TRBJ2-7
SFISGRAIGEQY
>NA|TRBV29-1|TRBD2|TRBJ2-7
SVKLAGGASIYVQY
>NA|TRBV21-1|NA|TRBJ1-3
ASSNCGNTIY
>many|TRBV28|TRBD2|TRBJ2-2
ASKRLAGVAGGANTGELF
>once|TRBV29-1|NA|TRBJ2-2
SVGPANTWELF